Presented here are 20 T cell receptor beta chains from one specimen sequenced in a study of regulatory T cells in long-lasting Graves disease. Libraries of TCR beta came from iRepertoire HTBI primers plus Arm-PCR of CDR3 regions. TCRdb re-called the multiplex PCR reads through MiXCR, storing one row per CDR3 protein. The data show about 310,000 distinct CDR3 sequences, with under 25% seen just once and about 61% held by the top ten. Documented time point: persistent/refractory GD, antithyroid drugs over 5 years with positive TRAb. RNA from PBMCs was the source of the TCR library. Specimen: peripheral blood mononuclear cells (PBMCs), collected when the disease was refractory, from a patient treated with antithyroid drugs. Receptor source: a female donor with Graves disease.

The sample holds many counts of this clonotype. The gene calls are TRBV12-3 or TRBV12-4 and TRBJ2-7, with D hard to call. The V end lost 1 base, the J end lost 2 bases, and 6 bases lay between the germline ends. The length of the CDR3 is 13 residues. DNA for the CDR3: TGTGCCAGCAGTTTAGAACCTCCCTACGAGCAGTACTTC. Protein sequence: CASSLEPPYEQYF.

This clonotype was counted at least ten times. The genes are TRBV28 and TRBJ2-7; 10 bases line up with TRBD2. CDR1 and CDR2 from the germline V gene are MDHEN and SYDVKM. The V and J ends lost 6 bases and 3 bases, in that order; junction bases with no gene match: 8. The CDR3 contains 15 residues. DNA of the CDR3: TGTGCCAGCAGCAATCCTAGCGGGAGAGTCTACGAGCAGTACTTC. This gives the protein CASSNPSGRVYEQYF. The whole variable domain, filled in from reference TRBV28 and TRBJ2-7, reads DVKVTQSSRYLVKRTGEKVFLECVQDMDHENMFWYRQDPGLGLRLIYFSYDVKMKEKGDIPEGYSVSREKKERFSLILESASTNQTSMYLCASSNPSGRVYEQYFGPGTRLTVT.

The sample holds a few counts of this clonotype. This chain joins TRBV27 and TRBJ2-2; D may match TRBD1 or TRBD2 (5 bases each). The CDR3 consists of 15 residues. The V gene's germline CDR1 is MNHEY and CDR2 SMNVEV (reference sequence). Deletions cut 4 bases from V and 3 bases from J, with 12 bases between. CDR3 sequence reads: CASSSREGYTGELFF. The CDR3 nucleotides are TGTGCCAGCAGTTCCCGAGAGGGGTACACCGGGGAGCTGTTTTTT.

A few counts support this clonotype. The chain recombines TRBV30 with TRBJ1-5; D is possibly TRBD1 (5 bases). The CDR3 extends over 14 amino acids. Deletions cut 2 bases from V and 2 bases from J, with 10 bases between. Looked up from germline, CDR1 is GTSNPN and CDR2 is SVGIG (reference sequence). The CDR3 DNA reads TGTGCCTGGAGTTATATGGGGGGCAATCAGCCCCAGCATTTT. Translated: CAWSYMGGNQPQHF.

This clonotype appeared a few times. This sequence joins TRBV2 and TRBJ2-3, with 11 bases aligning to TRBD2. The germline gives CDR1 SNHLY, CDR2 FYNNEI. The CDR3 spans 17 residues. V lost 6 bases, J lost 0 bases, and 8 bases stayed unmatched. As DNA, the CDR3 is TGTGCCAGCAGCTTAAGAGGGACTAGCGGAAGCACAGATACGCAGTATTTT. This encodes CASSLRGTSGSTDTQYF.

This clonotype was counted ten times or more. V is TRBV6-1 and J is TRBJ2-7; D gene unclear. Germline V lookup: CDR1 MNHNS, CDR2 SASEGT. CDR3 length: 13 amino acids. V lost 6 bases and J lost 6, with 15 bases in between. CDR3 sequence: CASSLILLGEQYF. The DNA of the CDR3 is TGTGCCAGCAGCCTTATTCTCCTTGGCGAGCAGTACTTC.

The sample holds many counts of this clonotype. CDR3 DNA sequence: TGTGCCAGCAGTTTGCTTCACTATGGCTACACCTTC. Translation: CASSLLHYGYTF. J is TRBJ1-2 and V is TRBV28, with D unclear. The ends were cut back, 3 bases at V and 3 bases at J, with 5 bases in the middle. The CDR3 contains 12 residues. Germline CDR1 reads MDHEN; CDR2 reads SYDVKM.

Ten or more counts support this clonotype. The chain links TRBV28 to TRBJ1-1; TRBD1 matches at 8 bases. V shed 6 bases and J 3 bases; nucleotides not matched to a gene: 6. Germline CDR1 MDHEN, CDR2 SYDVKM. CDR3 length equals 14 residues. The chain's CDR3 is CASRLQGGHTEAFF. CDR3 in DNA: TGTGCCAGCAGACTACAGGGGGGGCACACTGAAGCTTTCTTT.

There are a few counts of this clonotype. This chain joins TRBV4-1 and TRBJ1-1; D is unclear. V was clipped by 2 bases and J by 0 bases, with 7 bases between them. The CDR3 length is 14 residues. Germline V gives CDR1 MGHRA, CDR2 YSYEKL. The CDR3 DNA reads as TGCGCCAGCAGCCAAACCCGGGTGAACACTGAAGCTTTCTTT. Amino acids: CASSQTRVNTEAFF.

This clonotype was picked up a small number of times. This sequence joins TRBV20-1 and TRBJ1-5; D unclear. CDR1 DFQATT and CDR2 SNEGSKA come from the germline V gene (reference sequence). The CDR3 runs to 13 residues. V dropped 6 bases and J dropped 4 bases, with 13 bases sitting between them. DNA of the CDR3: TGCAGTGCCCAGGACCTCGAAAATCAGCCCCAGCATTTT. It specifies CSAQDLENQPQHF.

Many counts were recorded for this clonotype. The rearrangement uses TRBV7-2 and TRBJ2-7, with 8 bases fitting TRBD1. The CDR3 is 14 amino acids. V was pared by 5 bases and J by 7 bases, with 10 bases of the junction left unmatched. Germline CDR1 SGHTA, CDR2 FQGNSA. The CDR3 is CASSLQGDSPEQYF. Here the CDR3 DNA reads TGTGCCAGCAGCCTACAGGGGGACAGCCCGGAGCAGTACTTC.

This chain uses TRBV7-6 with TRBJ1-1, with D uncertain. The CDR3 runs to 13 residues. Germline V gene lookup returns CDR1 SGHVS and CDR2 FNYEAQ. V was pared by 1 base and J by 7 bases, with 10 bases between. The DNA of the CDR3 is TGTGCCAGCAGCTTAGTACCCGACGGTGAAGCTTTCTTT. It translates to CASSLVPDGEAFF.

This clonotype was seen only a few times. The chain carries TRBV30 and TRBJ2-2; 9 bases agree with TRBD2. J gave up 3 bases and V 4 bases, and 3 bases lay outside the gene matches. The CDR3 covers 14 residues. The V gene's germline CDR1 is GTSNPN and CDR2 SVGIG (reference sequence). CDR3 sequence: CAWKGLAHTGELFF. The CDR3 DNA reads TGTGCCTGGAAGGGACTAGCACACACCGGGGAGCTGTTTTTT.

The chain combines TRBV11-2 with TRBJ2-2; the match to TRBD2 covers 7 bases. Germline trimming cut 5 bases from V and 2 bases from J; bases unmatched to any gene: 17. CDR3 length equals 19 residues. The V gene's germline CDR1 is SGHAT and CDR2 FQNNGV. CDR3 residues: CASSPRAPSGIGNTGELFF. Written as DNA, the CDR3 is TGTGCCAGCAGCCCCAGGGCCCCAAGCGGGATAGGAAACACCGGGGAGCTGTTTTTT.

Many counts were recorded for this clonotype. This chain joins TRBV7-8 and TRBJ2-7; TRBD1 might be the D (6 bases). Germline V gene sequence: CDR1 SGHVS, CDR2 FQNEAQ. Between the trimmed V and J ends, which lost 1 base and 6 bases, there was a span of 10 bases. This CDR3 has 13 amino acids. The CDR3 DNA sequence: TGTGCCAGCAGCTTAGACAGGGCGGGCGAGCAGTACTTC. It translates to CASSLDRAGEQYF. Complete variable domain (other parts from reference TRBV7-8 and TRBJ2-7): GAGVSQSPRYKVAKRGQDVALRCDPISGHVSLFWYQQALGQGPEFLTYFQNEAQLDKSGLPSDRFFAERPEGSVSTLKIQRTQQEDSAVYLCASSLDRAGEQYFGPGTRLTVT.

This clonotype was recorded many times. The J gene is TRBJ2-7, the V gene TRBV2; perhaps TRBD2 as D (5 bases). The CDR3 spans 15 residues. Germline V gene lookup returns CDR1 SNHLY and CDR2 FYNNEI. Trimming left V 5 bases short and J 4 bases short, with 18 bases between. CDR3: CASSYPGYTTYEQYF. CDR3 DNA: TGTGCCAGCAGTTATCCGGGATACACGACTTACGAGCAGTACTTC.

This clonotype has a count of ten or more. This sequence joins TRBV11-2 and TRBJ2-3, with D tentatively TRBD1 (6 bases). The CDR3 extends over 13 amino acids. In germline, CDR1 is SGHAT, CDR2 FQNNGV. Deletions cut 5 bases from V and 0 bases from J, with 6 bases between. The CDR3 DNA reads TGTGCCAGCAGCGGACAGAGCACAGATACGCAGTATTTT. It specifies CASSGQSTDTQYF.

The chain couples TRBV10-3 to TRBJ2-1, with 9 bases identical to TRBD1. V shed 10 bases and J 4 bases; nucleotides not matched to a gene: 5. This CDR3 has 13 amino acids. CDR1 and CDR2 from the germline V gene are ENHRY and SYGVKD. The CDR3 DNA follows: TGTGCCACGAACAGGGGGCTTTACAATGAGCAGTTCTTC. As protein: CATNRGLYNEQFF.

This clonotype was observed many times. V is TRBV28 and J is TRBJ2-7; a weak D match, TRBD1 (6 bases). This CDR3 spans 14 amino acids. Trimming took 6 bases from V and 1 from J, leaving 13 bases between them. CDR1 is MDHEN and CDR2 is SYDVKM in the germline V gene. In DNA form, the CDR3 reads TGTGCCAGCAGCAAGCAGGGGCGTTCCTACGAGCAGTACTTC. Translation: CASSKQGRSYEQYF.

This clonotype has a handful of counts. Mismatch with germline at one junction end may stem from a read error. The CDR3 DNA is TGCAGTCCTAGACTAGCGGTAACCTACGAGCAGTACTTC. As protein: CSPRLAVTYEQYF. The chain joins TRBV20-1 to TRBJ2-7, with TRBD2 identical over 9 bases. The CDR3 covers 13 residues. Germline V gives CDR1 DFQATT, CDR2 SNEGSKA (reference sequence).